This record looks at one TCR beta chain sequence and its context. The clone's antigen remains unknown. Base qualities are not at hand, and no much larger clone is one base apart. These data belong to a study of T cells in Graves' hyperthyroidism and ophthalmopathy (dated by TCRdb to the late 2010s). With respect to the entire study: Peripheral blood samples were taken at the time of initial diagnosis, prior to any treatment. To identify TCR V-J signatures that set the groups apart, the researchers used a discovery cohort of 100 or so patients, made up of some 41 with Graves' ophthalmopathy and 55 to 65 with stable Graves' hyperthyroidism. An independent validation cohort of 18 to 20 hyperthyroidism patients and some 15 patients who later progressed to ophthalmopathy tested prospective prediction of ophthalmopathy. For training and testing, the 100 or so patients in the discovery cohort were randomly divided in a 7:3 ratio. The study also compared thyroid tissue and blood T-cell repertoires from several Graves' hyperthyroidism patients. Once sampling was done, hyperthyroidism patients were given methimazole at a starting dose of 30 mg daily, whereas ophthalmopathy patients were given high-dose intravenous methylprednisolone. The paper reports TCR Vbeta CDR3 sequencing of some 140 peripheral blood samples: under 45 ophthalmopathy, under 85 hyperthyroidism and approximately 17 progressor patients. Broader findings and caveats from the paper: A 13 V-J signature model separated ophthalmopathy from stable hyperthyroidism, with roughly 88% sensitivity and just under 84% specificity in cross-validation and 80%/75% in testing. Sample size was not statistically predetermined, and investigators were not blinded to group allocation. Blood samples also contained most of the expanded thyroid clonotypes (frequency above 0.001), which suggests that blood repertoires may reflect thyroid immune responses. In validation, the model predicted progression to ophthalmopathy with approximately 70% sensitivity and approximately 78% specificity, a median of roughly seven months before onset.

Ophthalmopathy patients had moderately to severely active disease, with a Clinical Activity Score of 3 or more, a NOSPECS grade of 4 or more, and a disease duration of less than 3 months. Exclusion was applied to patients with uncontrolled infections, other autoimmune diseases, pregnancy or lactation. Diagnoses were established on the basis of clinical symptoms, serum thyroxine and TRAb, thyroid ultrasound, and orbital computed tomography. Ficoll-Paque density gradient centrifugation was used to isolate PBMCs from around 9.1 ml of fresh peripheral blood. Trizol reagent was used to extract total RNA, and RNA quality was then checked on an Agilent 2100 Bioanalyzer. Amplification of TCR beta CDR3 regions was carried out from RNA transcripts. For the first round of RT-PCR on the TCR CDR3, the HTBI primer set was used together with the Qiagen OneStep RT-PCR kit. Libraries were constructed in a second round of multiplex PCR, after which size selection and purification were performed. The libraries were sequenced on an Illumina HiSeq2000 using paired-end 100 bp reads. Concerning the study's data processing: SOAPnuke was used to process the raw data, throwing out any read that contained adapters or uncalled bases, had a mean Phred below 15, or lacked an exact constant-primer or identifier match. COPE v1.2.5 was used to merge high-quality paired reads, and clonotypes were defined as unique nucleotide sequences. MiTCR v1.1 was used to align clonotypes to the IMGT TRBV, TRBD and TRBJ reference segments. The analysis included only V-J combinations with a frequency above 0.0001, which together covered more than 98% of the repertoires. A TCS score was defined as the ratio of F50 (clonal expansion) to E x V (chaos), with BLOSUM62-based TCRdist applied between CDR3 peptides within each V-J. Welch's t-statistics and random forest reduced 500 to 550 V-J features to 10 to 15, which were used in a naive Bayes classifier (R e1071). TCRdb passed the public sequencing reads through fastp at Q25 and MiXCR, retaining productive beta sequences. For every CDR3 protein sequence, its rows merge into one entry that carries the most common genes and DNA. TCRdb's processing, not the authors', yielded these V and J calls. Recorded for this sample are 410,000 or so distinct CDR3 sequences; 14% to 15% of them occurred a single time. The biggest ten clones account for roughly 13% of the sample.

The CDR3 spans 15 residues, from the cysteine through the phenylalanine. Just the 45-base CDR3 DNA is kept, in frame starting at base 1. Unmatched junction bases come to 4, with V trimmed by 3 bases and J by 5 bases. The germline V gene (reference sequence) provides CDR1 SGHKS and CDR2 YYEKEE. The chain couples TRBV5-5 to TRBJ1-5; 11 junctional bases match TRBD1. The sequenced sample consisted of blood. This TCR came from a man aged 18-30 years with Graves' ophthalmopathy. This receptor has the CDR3 CASSWTGGLYQPQHF. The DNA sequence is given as TGTGCCAGCAGCTGGACAGGGGGCTTGTATCAGCCCCAGCATTTT. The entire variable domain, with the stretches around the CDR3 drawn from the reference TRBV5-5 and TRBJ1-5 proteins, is DAGVTQSPTHLIKTRGQQVTLRCSPISGHKSVSWYQQVLGQGPQFIFQYYEKEERGRGNFPDRFSARQFPNYSSELNVNALLLGDSALYLCASSWTGGLYQPQHFGDGTRLSIL.